These 25 T cell receptor beta chains were all obtained from the same sample, sequenced in a study of cytomegalovirus exposure and HLA in healthy donors. PCR employed 60 Vbeta and 13 Jbeta primers. Using immunoSEQ multiplex PCR, the repertoire was profiled, and TCRdb retains in-frame clones only, with some absent. The sample has 75,000 to 90,000 clones, around 81% seen once. Sequencing used PBMCs. Source of these receptors: a male donor in good health and CMV-seropositive.

This clone appeared once. This sample includes further DNA sequences coding for the same CDR3. The CDR3 here is CASSERRVSSYEQYF. DNA for the CDR3: TGTGCCAGCAGTGAACGGCGGGTTAGCTCCTACGAGCAGTACTTC. This sequence joins TRBV6-1 and TRBJ2-7, with a weak D call TRBD2 (5 bases). The CDR3 has 15 amino acids. Germline V gives CDR1 MNHNS, CDR2 SASEGT. V was shortened by 2 bases and J by 0 bases, with 11 bases between the two germline ends.

This clone is a singleton in its sample. One junction end disagrees with the germline gene, perhaps due to a read error. The rearrangement joins TRBV7-9 to TRBJ2-7; D unclear. The V gene's germline CDR1 is SEHNR and CDR2 FQNEAQ (reference sequence). The CDR3 is 12 amino acids. CDR3 amino acids: CSSSPYSYEQYF. CDR3 DNA: TGTTCCAGCAGCCCCTATTCCTACGAGCAGTACTTC. The full variable domain, rest sourced from reference TRBV7-9 and TRBJ2-7, is DTGVSQNPRHKITKRGQNVTFRCDPISEHNRLYWYRQTLGQGPEFLTYFQNEAQLEKSRLLSDRFSAERPKGSFSTLEIQRTEQGDSAMYLCSSSPYSYEQYFGPGTRLTVT.

In regard to this clone: At one end the junction does not follow the germline gene, possibly because of a read error. The chain combines TRBV7-7 with TRBJ1-1, with 8 bases matching TRBD1. CDR3 length: 13 amino acids. Germline CDR1 reads SSHAT; CDR2 reads FNYEAQ (reference sequence). The CDR3 sequence: CASSQTGGTEAFF. CDR3 bases: TGTGCTAGCAGCCAAACAGGGGGCACTGAAGCTTTCTTT.

The gene calls are TRBV5-6 and TRBJ2-7, with TRBD2 identical over 7 bases. Trimming at V came to 0 bases and at J to 1 base, leaving 7 bases not matched to a gene. Germline CDR1 reads SGHDT; CDR2 reads YYEEEE. This CDR3 has 16 amino acids. The CDR3 DNA reads as TGTGCCAGCAGCTTGGCCGCGGGAGTACCTTCCTACGAGCAGTACTTC. As protein: CASSLAAGVPSYEQYF.

The CDR3 spells CASSLAGLQETQYF. CDR3 DNA: TGTGCCAGCAGCCTAGCGGGGTTACAAGAGACCCAGTACTTC. This chain uses TRBV6-5 with TRBJ2-5; 9 positions match TRBD2. The length of the CDR3 is 14 residues. CDR1 is MNHEY and CDR2 is SVGAGI in the germline V gene. J lost 2 bases, V lost 6 bases, and 4 bases had no gene match.

The chain links TRBV10-3 to TRBJ1-2; no firm D call. Trimming cost V 0 bases and J 4 bases, with 15 bases left between them. The CDR3 is made up of 16 amino acids. Per germline, CDR1 ENHRY and CDR2 SYGVKD. The CDR3 sequence: CAISESRPEESYGYTF. The CDR3 DNA sequence: TGTGCCATCAGTGAGTCGCGACCGGAGGAATCCTATGGCTACACCTTC.

This rearrangement joins TRBV28 to TRBJ1-1, with D possibly being TRBD1 (5 bases). In germline, CDR1 is MDHEN, CDR2 SYDVKM. This CDR3 has 16 residues. With 6 bases removed from V and 1 base from J, the gap between germline ends came to 18 bases. CDR3 bases: TGTGCCAGCAGGGGGGGGTTTGCGGGCGGGAACACTGAAGCTTTCTTT. Protein sequence: CASRGGFAGGNTEAFF.

In DNA form, the CDR3 reads TGTGCCAGCTCTCAACTAGCGGGGTCCTACAATGAGCAGTTCTTC. It specifies CASSQLAGSYNEQFF. The chain links TRBV18 to TRBJ2-1; 10 bases align to TRBD2. Trimming took 6 bases from V and 1 from J; bases not matched to a gene: 3. The CDR3 sequence is 15 residues long. CDR1 and CDR2 (germline): KGHSH, LQKENI.

This chain links TRBV6-5 with TRBJ2-7; the D is unclear. The CDR3 sequence is 13 residues long. The germline CDR1 and CDR2 sequences are MNHEY and SVGAGI. V gave up 1 base and J gave up 7 bases, with 11 bases separating them. The CDR3 DNA sequence: TGTGCCAGCAGTTACTGGAGTTCGTGGGAGCAGTACTTC. Its protein product is CASSYWSSWEQYF.

The V gene is TRBV28, the J gene TRBJ1-2; TRBD1 matches at 11 bases. V shed 6 bases, J shed 4 bases, and the junction held 13 bases outside the gene matches. This CDR3 spans 17 amino acids. CDR1 and CDR2 (germline): MDHEN, SYDVKM. The CDR3 protein is CASRSSGTGGRAYGYTF. DNA of the CDR3: TGTGCCAGCAGGTCTTCCGGGACAGGGGGTCGGGCCTATGGCTACACCTTC.

CDR3: CASSLGTGWLDTQYF. Written as DNA, the CDR3 is TGTGCCAGCAGTTTAGGGACAGGGTGGTTGGATACGCAGTATTTT. The chain uses TRBV27 and TRBJ2-3; TRBD1 aligns across 9 bases. CDR1 and CDR2 from the germline V gene are MNHEY and SMNVEV (reference sequence). The ends lost 2 bases at V and 6 bases at J; junction bases unmatched: 6. This CDR3 region has 15 residues.

The V and J genes are TRBV5-6 and TRBJ2-7; D unresolved. The CDR3 extends over 14 amino acids. Germline V lookup: CDR1 SGHDT, CDR2 YYEEEE. Trimming stripped 3 bases from V and 0 bases from J, with 10 bases between. The CDR3 DNA reads TGTGCCAGCAGCTCCCAGCAGGCCTCCTACGAGCAGTACTTC. This translates into CASSSQQASYEQYF.

The CDR3 loop is CASTRGTPQETQYF. The DNA for the CDR3 is TGTGCCAGCACGAGAGGGACTCCTCAAGAGACCCAGTACTTC. The V and J genes are TRBV7-2 and TRBJ2-5, with D tentatively TRBD2 (6 bases). Trimming took off 7 bases at V and 2 bases at J, with 14 bases between the two ends. CDR3 length equals 14 residues. Germline V gene data show CDR1 as SGHTA and CDR2 as FQGNSA.

The table lists this clone with a few counts. The V call is TRBV19, the J call TRBJ1-6; a weak D match, TRBD1 (5 bases). With 5 bases removed from V and 8 bases from J, the gap between germline ends came to 16 bases. Germline loops: CDR1 LNHDA, CDR2 SQIVND (reference sequence). This CDR3 region has 15 residues. The CDR3 coding sequence is TGTGCCAGTAGTCCCAACTCGCGGGGGGATTCACCCCTCCACTTT. Its translation: CASSPNSRGDSPLHF. Full variable domain (outside the CDR3, taken from reference TRBV19 and TRBJ1-6): DGGITQSPKYLFRKEGQNVTLSCEQNLNHDAMYWYRQDPGQGLRLIYYSQIVNDFQKGDIAEGYSVSREKKESFPLTVTSAQKNPTAFYLCASSPNSRGDSPLHFGNGTRLTVT.

The chain employs TRBV4-1 and TRBJ2-3; a weak D match, TRBD2 (5 bases). Germline values: CDR1 MGHRA, CDR2 YSYEKL. The V end was cut by 10 bases, the J end by 1 base, with 12 bases between. This CDR3 comprises 13 residues. The CDR3 DNA sequence: TGCGCCACCTCTAGCTGGGGCACAGATACGCAGTATTTT. Encoded protein: CATSSWGTDTQYF.

This clone came up once. The V and J genes are TRBV5-4 and TRBJ1-1, with a tentative D call TRBD1 (6 bases). Germline V lookup: CDR1 SGHNT, CDR2 YYREEE (reference sequence). The CDR3 has 16 amino acids. The V end lost 0 bases, the J end lost 7 bases, and 19 bases lay between the germline ends. CDR3 DNA: TGTGCCAGCAGCTTGGCAGGGGTGGGTCTAAATGGTGAAGCTTTCTTT. Its protein product is CASSLAGVGLNGEAFF.

The chain carries TRBV6-5 and TRBJ2-5, with 11 bases lining up with TRBD1. Looked up from germline, CDR1 is MNHEY and CDR2 is SVGAGI. This CDR3 spans 13 amino acids. The V segment lost 6 bases and the J segment 7 bases; nucleotides outside the gene matches: 4. This chain's CDR3 is CASSDGQGATQYF. Written as DNA, the CDR3 is TGTGCCAGCAGCGATGGACAGGGGGCGACCCAGTACTTC.

The rearrangement uses TRBV9 and TRBJ2-3; 11 nucleotides align to TRBD2. Germline V gene lookup returns CDR1 SGDLS and CDR2 YYNGEE. The V segment lost 6 bases and the J segment 1 base; nucleotides outside the gene matches: 10. There are 17 residues in the CDR3. CDR3 in amino acids: CASTDPSGRPRTDTQYF. Written as DNA, the CDR3 is TGTGCCAGCACCGATCCTAGCGGGAGGCCTCGCACAGATACGCAGTATTTT.

This clone was recorded a few times. The chain is built from TRBV5-5 and TRBJ2-2; 16 bases map to TRBD2. The germline V gene encodes CDR1 SGHKS and CDR2 YYEKEE (reference sequence). This CDR3 is 18 amino acids long. Germline trimming cut 6 bases from V and 2 bases from J; bases unmatched to any gene: 7. The CDR3 DNA is TGTGCCAGCAACCGGGGACTAGCGGGGGGGTATAACACCGGGGAGCTGTTTTTT. It encodes CASNRGLAGGYNTGELFF. The full variable domain, in which reference TRBV5-5 and TRBJ2-2 provide the parts outside the CDR3, is DAGVTQSPTHLIKTRGQQVTLRCSPISGHKSVSWYQQVLGQGPQFIFQYYEKEERGRGNFPDRFSARQFPNYSSELNVNALLLGDSALYLCASNRGLAGGYNTGELFFGEGSRLTVL.

This chain uses TRBV4-3 with TRBJ2-3; D not certain. This CDR3 region has 15 residues. Per germline, CDR1 LGHNA and CDR2 YSLEER. V was clipped by 0 bases and J by 4 bases, with 11 bases between them. In DNA form, the CDR3 reads TGCGCCAGCAGCCAAGAGAAGCGTCCCGCAGATACGCAGTATTTT. The encoded protein is CASSQEKRPADTQYF.

V gene TRBV27 combines with J gene TRBJ2-7; D perhaps matches TRBD1 (6 bases). Per germline, CDR1 MNHEY and CDR2 SMNVEV (reference sequence). The CDR3 sequence is 14 residues long. V was pared by 3 bases and J by 0 bases, with 9 bases between. This CDR3 reads CASSFRGPSYEQYF. DNA of the CDR3: TGTGCCAGCAGTTTCAGGGGCCCCTCCTACGAGCAGTACTTC.

The chain is built from TRBV6-6 and TRBJ2-2, with TRBD1 identical over 8 bases. The CDR3 sequence is 14 residues long. After removal of 7 bases from V and 5 bases from J, the junction contained 6 bases not matched to a gene. The germline V gene has CDR1 MNHNY and CDR2 SVGAGI (reference sequence). DNA for the CDR3: TGTGCCAGCAACCAGGGGGCTAGAACCGGGGAGCTGTTTTTT. The encoded protein is CASNQGARTGELFF.

The CDR3 coding sequence is TGTGCCAGCAGCTTAGAGCCCCCGGGGTTCCGAATCAGGAAACTGTTTTTT. Its protein is CASSLEPPGFRIRKLFF. The chain uses TRBV7-9 and TRBJ1-4; D remains ambiguous. The V and J ends lost 1 base and 11 bases respectively, with 23 bases between them. The CDR3 has 17 amino acids. Germline V lookup: CDR1 SEHNR, CDR2 FQNEAQ (reference sequence).

This chain joins TRBV10-3 and TRBJ2-3, with D possibly matching TRBD1 (6 bases). This CDR3 is built from 16 residues. The germline CDR1 and CDR2 sequences are ENHRY and SYGVKD. Trimming cost V 6 bases and J 1 base, with 17 bases left between them. CDR3 region: CAIRSSRGDGTDTQYF. The CDR3 region has the DNA TGTGCCATCAGATCCTCCAGGGGCGATGGCACAGATACGCAGTATTTT.

The table lists this clone with a few counts. The genes are TRBV27 and TRBJ1-4; 7 nucleotides agree with TRBD1. CDR3 length: 14 residues. V lost 4 bases to trimming and J lost 7 bases; unmatched junction nucleotides: 6. Germline V gene data show CDR1 as MNHEY and CDR2 as SMNVEV (reference sequence). The CDR3 sequence is CASSSGTAFEKLFF. The CDR3 nucleotides are TGTGCCAGCAGTTCCGGGACAGCCTTTGAAAAACTGTTTTTT.